The next 29 T cell receptor beta chains were all read from a single sample in a study of identical twins (TCRdb year 2016). The library was produced with 5' RACE. The run used an Illumina HiSeq 2000. The public reads were reanalyzed by TCRdb: fastp trimming at Q25, MiXCR alignment, in-frame beta chains only. Rows with a matching CDR3 protein are joined into one entry that keeps the most common DNA and genes. In all, the sample holds 540,000 or so distinct CDR3 sequences, and under 25% of those were seen once. Approximately 0.49% of the sample rests with the top ten. The same data also went into a second study, on yellow fever vaccine responses in identical twins.

The sequenced sample was CD4+ T cells sorted from blood. The receptors come from a woman aged 18 to 35 in good health.

This chain joins TRBV7-8 and TRBJ2-5; TRBD2 is a possible D gene (6 bases). CDR1 is SGHVS, CDR2 FQNEAQ, per germline. The CDR3 has 19 residues. Trimming took 5 bases from V and 0 from J, leaving 25 bases between them. The CDR3 DNA sequence: TGTGCCAGCAGCCCGACTAGTTCGGGACTTAGACGGTACCAAGAGACCCAGTACTTC. Translated, it gives CASSPTSSGLRRYQETQYF.

This clonotype was detected a few times. V and J are TRBV9 and TRBJ2-3; 8 positions match TRBD2. Germline V CDR1 and CDR2: SGDLS, YYNGEE. The V segment lost 0 bases and the J segment 4 bases; nucleotides outside the gene matches: 4. The CDR3 is made up of 15 amino acids. The CDR3 loop is CASSVAGGAADTQYF. DNA for the CDR3: TGTGCCAGCAGCGTAGCCGGGGGGGCGGCAGATACGCAGTATTTT.

A few counts support this clonotype. With a much larger clone just one base away, this may be a read error. The chain employs TRBV12-3 or TRBV12-4 and TRBJ2-2; TRBD1 might be the D (5 bases). The CDR3 consists of 14 residues. V lost 0 bases and J 5 bases, leaving 7 bases between the germline ends. The CDR3 loop is CASSLARATGELFF. The CDR3, as DNA: TGTGCCAGCAGTTTAGCCAGGGCGACCGGGGAGCTGTTTTTT.

The gene calls are TRBV28 and TRBJ2-7; TRBD2 is a possible D gene (6 bases). V was pared by 6 bases and J by 6 bases, with 15 bases between. Per the germline V gene, CDR1 is MDHEN and CDR2 is SYDVKM. The CDR3 is made up of 13 amino acids. The CDR3 spells CASRTLGGGEQYV. CDR3 nucleotides: TGTGCCAGCAGGACACTCGGGGGAGGCGAGCAGTACGTC.

On this clonotype: The junction departs from germline at one end; a sequencing error may be responsible. The genes are TRBV3-1 and TRBJ2-3, with D unresolved. Germline CDR1 is LGHDT and CDR2 is YNNKEL (reference sequence). The CDR3 consists of 19 residues. In nucleotides, the CDR3 is TGTGCCTGCAGCCTCCAGTCGAGCCTAACCCTCGCTAGCACAGATACGCAGTATTTT. Translating gives CACSLQSSLTLASTDTQYF.

This clonotype came up a few times. The chain employs TRBV9 and TRBJ2-6; 10 nucleotides line up with TRBD2. This CDR3 is built from 19 residues. Germline V gene sequence: CDR1 SGDLS, CDR2 YYNGEE. With V trimmed by 3 bases and J by 0 bases, 9 bases remained unmatched. The CDR3 spells CASSGNTGLATSGANVLTF. The CDR3 nucleotides read TGTGCCAGCAGCGGCAATACGGGACTAGCGACCTCTGGGGCCAACGTCCTGACTTTC.

This chain links TRBV6-1 with TRBJ2-1, with TRBD1 matching 7 bases. V gave up 6 bases and J gave up 6 bases; unmatched junction bases: 11. This CDR3 spans 15 amino acids. CDR1 is MNHNS, CDR2 SASEGT, per germline. The CDR3 is CASSSTGVYVNEQFF. In DNA form, the CDR3 reads TGTGCCAGCAGCTCCACAGGGGTTTACGTCAATGAGCAGTTCTTC.

This chain connects TRBV5-1 to TRBJ2-1; 10 bases agree with TRBD2. The junction had 7 bases not matched to a gene; V was cut back by 3 bases and J by 7 bases. Germline-derived CDR1 and CDR2 are SGHRS and YFSETQ. CDR3 length: 15 amino acids. CDR3 DNA: TGCGCCAGCAGCTCAGGGGGACTAGCGACTAATGAGCAGTTCTTC. The encoded protein is CASSSGGLATNEQFF.

The table lists this clonotype with a few counts. The V gene is TRBV20-1, the J gene TRBJ2-7; D might be TRBD2 (6 bases). V lost 1 base and J lost 7, with 17 bases in between. The germline V gene has CDR1 DFQATT and CDR2 SNEGSKA (reference sequence). The CDR3 runs 14 residues. For the CDR3, the DNA is TGCAGTGCTAGAGCACTAGCTCTTCCGGGGGAGCAGTACTTC. Amino acid sequence: CSARALALPGEQYF.

V gene TRBV20-1 combines with J gene TRBJ2-1; D call uncertain. CDR1 and CDR2 (germline): DFQATT, SNEGSKA (reference sequence). The CDR3 has 10 residues. Trimming stripped 2 bases from V and 7 bases from J, with 3 bases between. CDR3 region: CSARRNEQFF. The CDR3 nucleotides are TGCAGTGCTAGAAGGAATGAGCAGTTCTTC.

This clonotype occurred a few times. The rearrangement joins TRBV5-1 to TRBJ2-1; D unresolved. Between the trimmed V and J ends, which lost 0 bases and 5 bases, there was a span of 9 bases. CDR3 length equals 14 residues. CDR1 and CDR2 (germline): SGHRS, YFSETQ. CDR3 sequence (DNA): TGCGCCAGCAGCTTGGCCGTGGGGAACAATGAGCAGTTCTTC. Translated: CASSLAVGNNEQFF.

The V and J genes are TRBV2 and TRBJ2-5, with unresolved D. The CDR3 loop spans 13 amino acids. V was pared by 2 bases and J by 7 bases, with 11 bases between. CDR1 and CDR2 from the germline V gene are SNHLY and FYNNEI. The DNA of the CDR3 is TGTGCCAGCAGTGAAAATTCGGTTGCGACCCAGTACTTC. This encodes CASSENSVATQYF.

The chain uses TRBV20-1 and TRBJ2-7; 9 bases are a match to TRBD2. Germline CDR1 DFQATT, CDR2 SNEGSKA (reference sequence). Trimming cost V 6 bases and J 9 bases; bases outside gene matches: 15. The CDR3 has 14 residues. CDR3 in amino acids: CSANAGTSLRGQYF. The CDR3 DNA is TGCAGTGCCAATGCCGGGACTAGCCTCCGAGGGCAGTACTTC.

The chain joins TRBV7-9 to TRBJ2-3; no reliable D call. The CDR3 totals 15 residues. Germline V gene lookup returns CDR1 SEHNR and CDR2 FQNEAQ (reference sequence). V lost 0 bases, J lost 2 bases, and 9 bases lay in between. CDR3 bases: TGTGCCAGCAGCTTAGCTCGCCTAGTCACAGATACGCAGTATTTT. As protein: CASSLARLVTDTQYF. Combining the CDR3 with reference TRBV7-9 and TRBJ2-3 gives the whole variable domain DTGVSQNPRHKITKRGQNVTFRCDPISEHNRLYWYRQTLGQGPEFLTYFQNEAQLEKSRLLSDRFSAERPKGSFSTLEIQRTEQGDSAMYLCASSLARLVTDTQYFGPGTRLTVL.

The sample holds a few counts of this clonotype. This chain links TRBV11-2 with TRBJ1-4, with 8 bases fitting TRBD1. Per the germline V gene, CDR1 is SGHAT and CDR2 is FQNNGV. The J segment lost 8 bases and the V segment lost 1 base, leaving 9 bases of the junction unmatched. This CDR3 has 16 amino acids. The CDR3 loop reads CASSLARQGFSEKLFF. Here the CDR3 DNA reads TGTGCCAGCAGCTTAGCTCGACAGGGGTTTAGCGAAAAACTGTTTTTT.

The chain is built from TRBV3-1 and TRBJ2-1; 7 positions agree with TRBD2. Per germline, CDR1 LGHDT and CDR2 YNNKEL (reference sequence). After removal of 4 bases from V and 1 base from J, the junction contained 7 bases not matched to a gene. This CDR3 has 16 residues. The CDR3 is CASSRIAGGSYNEQFF. CDR3 DNA sequence: TGTGCCAGCAGCCGAATAGCGGGTGGATCCTACAATGAGCAGTTCTTC.

Written as DNA, the CDR3 is TGTGCCAGCAGCTTGTATCAGCCTCCGAATTCACCCCTCCACTTT. This codes for CASSLYQPPNSPLHF. The chain is built from TRBV5-5 and TRBJ1-6; D unresolved. Germline V CDR1 and CDR2: SGHKS, YYEKEE (reference sequence). Trimming shortened V by 1 base and J by 7 bases, and 12 bases separated the two germline ends. This CDR3 region has 15 residues.

The CDR3 DNA reads as TGTGCCAGCAGCCCGAGGACAGTCCAAGAGACCCAGTACTTC. Its translation is CASSPRTVQETQYF. The J gene is TRBJ2-5, the V gene TRBV7-2; a weak D match, TRBD1 (6 bases). Germline assignment: CDR1 SGHTA and CDR2 FQGNSA. Trimming took off 5 bases at V and 1 base at J, with 11 bases between the two ends. This CDR3 is 14 amino acids long.

The chain is built from TRBV20-1 and TRBJ2-3; D is tentatively TRBD1 or TRBD2 (5 bases each). Germline CDR1 DFQATT, CDR2 SNEGSKA (reference sequence). The CDR3 loop spans 14 amino acids. V was clipped by 3 bases and J by 2 bases, with 12 bases between them. CDR3 sequence reads: CSARGTEDTDTQYF. The CDR3 DNA reads as TGCAGTGCTAGGGGGACGGAAGACACAGATACGCAGTATTTT.

The rearrangement uses TRBV4-1 and TRBJ2-5; 8 nucleotides line up with TRBD1. CDR3 size: 16 residues. The trim removed 1 base at V and 7 bases at J, leaving 11 bases unmatched. Per germline, CDR1 MGHRA and CDR2 YSYEKL. The CDR3 DNA follows: TGCGCCAGCAGCCAAGTAGAAACAGGGGGACTCGGGACCCAGTACTTC. This gives the protein CASSQVETGGLGTQYF.

This sequence joins TRBV28 and TRBJ2-7; 8 positions match TRBD1. After removal of 5 bases from V and 2 bases from J, the junction contained 8 bases not matched to a gene. The CDR3 loop spans 15 amino acids. Germline lookup yields CDR1 MDHEN and CDR2 SYDVKM. The DNA for the CDR3 is TGTGCCAGCAGTGCGGCCGGGACAGGCCCCTACGAGCAGTACTTC. It specifies CASSAAGTGPYEQYF.

The V and J genes are TRBV2 and TRBJ2-7; TRBD2 matches at 15 bases. The CDR3 spans 16 residues. Germline V gene sequence: CDR1 SNHLY, CDR2 FYNNEI. V lost 6 bases to trimming and J lost 3 bases; unmatched junction nucleotides: 6. CDR3 bases: TGTGCCAGCAGACCTTGGACTAGCGGGAGGGGCTACGAGCAGTACTTC. Translation gives CASRPWTSGRGYEQYF.

This clonotype has more than one count but fewer than ten. Because the CDR3's place on the DNA is in doubt, the DNA is left out and the CDR3 is given as listed by TCRdb. This chain links TRBV27 with TRBJ2-1; the table's D call, TRBD2, was not checked against the DNA. From its first to its last residue, the CDR3 has 15 amino acids. CDR1 and CDR2 from the germline V gene are MNHEY and SMNVEV (reference sequence). Here the CDR3 reads CASSLVASGSRVLFF.

This clonotype turned up a few times. The V and J genes are TRBV12-3 or TRBV12-4 and TRBJ2-2, with unresolved D. The CDR3 extends over 16 amino acids. V lost 3 bases, J lost 5 bases, and 16 bases lay in between. CDR3 protein: CASSLVSAFWTGELFF. The CDR3 bases are TGTGCCAGCAGTTTGGTGAGCGCATTCTGGACCGGGGAGCTGTTTTTT.

The CDR3 nucleotides are TGTGCCAGCAGCTTTGGACAGGGGGCTATGTACGAGCAGTACTTC. Translated, it gives CASSFGQGAMYEQYF. The chain is built from TRBV7-6 and TRBJ2-7; TRBD1 agrees at 11 bases. CDR1 SGHVS and CDR2 FNYEAQ come from the germline V gene. V trimming: 3 bases; J trimming: 4 bases; junction bases outside the gene matches: 5. This CDR3 contains 15 residues. Using reference TRBV7-6 and TRBJ2-7 for the parts outside the CDR3, the full variable domain is GAGVSQSPRYKVTKRGQDVALRCDPISGHVSLYWYRQALGQGPEFLTYFNYEAQQDKSGLPNDRFSAERPEGSISTLTIQRTEQRDSAMYRCASSFGQGAMYEQYFGPGTRLTVT.

The chain links TRBV27 to TRBJ2-3; D not resolved. CDR3 length equals 15 residues. The V gene's germline CDR1 is MNHEY and CDR2 SMNVEV (reference sequence). The V gene lost 5 bases and the J gene lost 2 bases, with 14 bases spanning the gap. The CDR3 reads CASSPFKTSTDTQYF. The CDR3 bases are TGTGCCAGCAGTCCGTTCAAGACCTCCACAGATACGCAGTATTTT.

The J gene is TRBJ1-2, the V gene TRBV6-1; no definite D call. V was cut by 6 bases and J by 1 base, with 9 bases left in between. Germline values: CDR1 MNHNS, CDR2 SASEGT. This CDR3 spans 13 amino acids. The CDR3 here is CASRTKINYGYTF. CDR3 bases: TGTGCCAGCAGAACAAAAATTAACTATGGCTACACCTTC.

This clonotype showed up just a few times. The gene calls are TRBV25-1 and TRBJ1-2, with D maybe TRBD1 (5 bases). The CDR3 has 16 residues. Germline CDR1 reads MGHDK; CDR2 reads SYGVNS. The V end was cut by 4 bases, the J end by 5 bases, with 20 bases between. CDR3 coding DNA: TGTGCCAGCAGTGGGGGCAGAGGGCAGCTCGCTTATGGCTACACCTTC. Encoded protein: CASSGGRGQLAYGYTF.

This clonotype has a handful of counts. V and J are TRBV10-3 and TRBJ2-3; TRBD2 might be the D (5 bases). Per germline, CDR1 ENHRY and CDR2 SYGVKD. The CDR3 contains 15 residues. The V and J ends lost 3 bases and 3 bases respectively, with 13 bases between them. The CDR3 coding sequence is TGTGCCATCAGTGACCCTAGCTTTCGGACAGATACGCAGTATTTT. Translated: CAISDPSFRTDTQYF.